This TCR beta chain was retrieved from a study of early T cells in non-severe SARS-CoV-2 infection. This clonotype has at least ten counts. The TCR library protocol attached unique molecular identifiers to the individual cDNA molecules. TCRdb re-derived calls from the 5' RACE reads in MiXCR, one entry per CDR3 protein. Among roughly 25,000 distinct CDR3 sequences listed, 3.5% to 5% were seen once. The CDR3 is 13 residues long. Germline loops: CDR1 MDHEN, CDR2 SYDVKM. Deletions cut 3 bases from V and 3 bases from J, with 8 bases between. Material: whole blood. The receptor comes from an adult who was a healthcare worker with PCR-confirmed SARS-CoV-2 infection or an uninfected control (not recorded which). The chain uses TRBV28 and TRBJ1-1; no clear D gene. This CDR3 is CASSLGEYTEAFF. The CDR3 nucleotides read TGTGCCAGCAGTTTGGGAGAATACACTGAAGCTTTCTTT.